The entry below describes one T cell receptor (beta chain). What it recognizes is unknown. The sample's treatment: approximately nine-day PBMC culture with coronavirus spike peptide pools or control peptides (ViraFEST assay). This sample was included in a study of vaccination and CD4 T cells after COVID-19. Regarding the study as a whole: Convalescent patients' vaccine-specific clones were spike mono-reactive in 304 of 307 cases. A median of around 86% of reactive clones, in convalescent patients, became evident only post-vaccination.

Cultured CD4+ T-cell DNA underwent Oncomine TCR Beta short-read sequencing. TCRdb redid the calling of the PCR reads with MiXCR, one entry per CDR3 protein. The sample yields fewer than 30,000 distinct CDR3 sequences, about 66% seen once. Germline loops: CDR1 SGHNT, CDR2 YENEEA. Trimming shortened V by 0 bases and J by 7 bases, and 7 bases separated the two germline ends. CDR3 length: 13 amino acids. The TCR comes from a human donor who received a COVID-19 vaccine. V and J are TRBV11-3 and TRBJ2-1; D is undetermined. The specimen was CD4+ T cells from blood, cultured in vitro, collected after SARS-CoV-2 vaccination. CDR3 sequence reads: CASSLDAENEQFF. The CDR3 DNA sequence: TGTGCCAGCAGCTTAGATGCCGAGAATGAGCAGTTCTTC.